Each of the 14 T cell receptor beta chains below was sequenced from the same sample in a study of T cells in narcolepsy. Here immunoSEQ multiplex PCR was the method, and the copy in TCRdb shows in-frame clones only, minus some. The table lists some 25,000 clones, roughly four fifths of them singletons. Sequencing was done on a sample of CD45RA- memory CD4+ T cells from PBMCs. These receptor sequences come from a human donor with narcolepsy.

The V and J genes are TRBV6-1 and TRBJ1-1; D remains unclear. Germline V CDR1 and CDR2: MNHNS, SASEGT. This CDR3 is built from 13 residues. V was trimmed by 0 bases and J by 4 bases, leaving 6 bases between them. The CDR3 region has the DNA TGTGCCAGCAGTGAAGCTCAGACCACTGAAGCTTTCTTT. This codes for CASSEAQTTEAFF.

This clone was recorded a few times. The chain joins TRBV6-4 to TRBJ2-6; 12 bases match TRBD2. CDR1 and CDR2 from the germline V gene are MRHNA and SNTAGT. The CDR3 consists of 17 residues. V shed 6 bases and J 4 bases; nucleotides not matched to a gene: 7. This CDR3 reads CASSAGLAGTGANVLTF. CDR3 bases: TGTGCCAGCAGCGCCGGACTAGCGGGGACCGGGGCCAACGTCCTGACTTTC.

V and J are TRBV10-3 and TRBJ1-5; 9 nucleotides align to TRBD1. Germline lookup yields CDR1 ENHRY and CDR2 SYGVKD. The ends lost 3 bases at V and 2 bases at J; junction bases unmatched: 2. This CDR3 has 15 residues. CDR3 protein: CAISETGGGNQPQHF. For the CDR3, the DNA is TGTGCCATCAGTGAAACAGGGGGCGGCAATCAGCCCCAGCATTTT.

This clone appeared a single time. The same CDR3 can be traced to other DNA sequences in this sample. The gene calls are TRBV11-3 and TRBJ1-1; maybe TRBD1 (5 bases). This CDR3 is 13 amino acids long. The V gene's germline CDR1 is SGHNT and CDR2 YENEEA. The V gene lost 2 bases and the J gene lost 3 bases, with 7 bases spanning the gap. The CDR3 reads CASSLSTDTEAFF. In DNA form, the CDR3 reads TGTGCCAGCAGCTTATCGACAGACACTGAAGCTTTCTTT.

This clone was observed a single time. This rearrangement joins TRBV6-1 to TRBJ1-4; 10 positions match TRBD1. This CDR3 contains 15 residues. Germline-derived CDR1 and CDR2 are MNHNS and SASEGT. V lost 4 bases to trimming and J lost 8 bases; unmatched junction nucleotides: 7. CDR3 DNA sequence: TGTGCCAGCAGTGGCGGACAGGGGGTAGGCGAAAAACTGTTTTTT. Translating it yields CASSGGQGVGEKLFF.

This CDR3 reads CASSLNYGYTF. The CDR3 nucleotides are TGTGCCAGCAGCTTAAACTATGGCTACACCTTC. V gene TRBV7-2 combines with J gene TRBJ1-2; D unclear. Germline V gene data show CDR1 as SGHTA and CDR2 as FQGNSA. Trimming pared 2 bases from V and 2 bases from J, leaving 0 bases between. The CDR3 spans 11 residues. The full variable domain, in which reference TRBV7-2 and TRBJ1-2 provide the parts outside the CDR3, is GAGVSQSPSNKVTEKGKDVELRCDPISGHTALYWYRQSLGQGLEFLIYFQGNSAPDKSGLPSDRFSAERTGGSVSTLTIQRTQQEDSAVYLCASSLNYGYTFGSGTRLTVV.

In nucleotides, the CDR3 is TGTGCCAGCAGGAAAGCCTACGAGCAGTACTTC. Translating gives CASRKAYEQYF. V and J are TRBV6-6 and TRBJ2-7; D gene ambiguous. V was pared by 6 bases and J by 2 bases, with 5 bases between. Germline V gene sequence: CDR1 MNHNY, CDR2 SVGAGI (reference sequence). The CDR3 extends over 11 amino acids.

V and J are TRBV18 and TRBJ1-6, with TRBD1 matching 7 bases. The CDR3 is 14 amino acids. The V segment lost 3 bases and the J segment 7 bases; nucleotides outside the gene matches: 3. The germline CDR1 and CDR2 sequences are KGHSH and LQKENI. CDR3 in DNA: TGTGCCAGCTCACCGAGGGACAGCAATTCACCCCTCCACTTT. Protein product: CASSPRDSNSPLHF.

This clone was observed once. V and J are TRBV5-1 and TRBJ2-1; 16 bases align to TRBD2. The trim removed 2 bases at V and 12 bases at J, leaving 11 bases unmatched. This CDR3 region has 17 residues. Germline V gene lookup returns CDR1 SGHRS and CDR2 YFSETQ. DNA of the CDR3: TGCGCCAGCAGCTTCCCTCAGGGACTAGCGGGAGGGGGTAGGCAGTTCTTC. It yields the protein CASSFPQGLAGGGRQFF.

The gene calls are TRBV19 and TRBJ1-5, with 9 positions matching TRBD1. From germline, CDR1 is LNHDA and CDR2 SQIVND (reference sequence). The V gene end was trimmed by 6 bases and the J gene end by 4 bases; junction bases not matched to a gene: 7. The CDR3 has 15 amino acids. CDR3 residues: CASRRDRVGNQPQHF. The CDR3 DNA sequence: TGTGCCAGTAGGAGGGACAGGGTGGGGAATCAGCCCCAGCATTTT.

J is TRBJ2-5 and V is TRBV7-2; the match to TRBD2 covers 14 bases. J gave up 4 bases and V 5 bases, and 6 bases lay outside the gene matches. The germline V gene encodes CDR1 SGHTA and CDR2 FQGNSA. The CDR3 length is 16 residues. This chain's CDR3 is CASSTPGLAGVETQYF. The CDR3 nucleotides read TGTGCCAGCAGCACCCCGGGACTAGCGGGAGTAGAGACCCAGTACTTC.

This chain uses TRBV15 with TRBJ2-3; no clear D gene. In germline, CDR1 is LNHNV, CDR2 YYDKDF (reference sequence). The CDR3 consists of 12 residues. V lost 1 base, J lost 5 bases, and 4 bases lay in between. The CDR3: CATSRVGDTQYF. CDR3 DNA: TGTGCCACCAGCAGAGTGGGAGATACGCAGTATTTT.

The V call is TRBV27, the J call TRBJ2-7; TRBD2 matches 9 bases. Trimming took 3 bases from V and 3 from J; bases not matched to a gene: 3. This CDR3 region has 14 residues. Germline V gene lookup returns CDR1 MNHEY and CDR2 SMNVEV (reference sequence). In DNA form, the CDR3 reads TGTGCCAGCAGTTTCGTTAGCGGGGGCTACGAGCAGTACTTC. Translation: CASSFVSGGYEQYF.

For the CDR3, the DNA is TGTGCCAGCAGTTTAGCGGGCGTATTGGGGAATGAGCAGTTCTTC. This encodes CASSLAGVLGNEQFF. This chain links TRBV28 with TRBJ2-1, with D perhaps matching TRBD2 (5 bases). CDR1 MDHEN and CDR2 SYDVKM come from the germline V gene. V was clipped by 2 bases and J by 7 bases, with 15 bases between them. The CDR3 extends over 15 amino acids.